This is a list of T cell receptor beta chains from one sample in a study of T cell clonotyping in hematopoietic cell transplantation. Sequenced by immunoSEQ multiplex PCR; TCRdb stores in-frame clones only, minus some. Among approximately 46,000 clones listed, around 84% were seen once. The specimen was peripheral blood mononuclear cells, collected before stem cell transplant. The source of these receptors is a man in his fifties or sixties with biphenotypic leukemia. Some clones in this sample may be carry-over from other donors' samples. The CDR3 runs from the conserved cysteine through the conserved F or W. The D gene is left open where the match is weak. Clone size is given for some rows only: seen once, a few or many times, or a class if the clone is expanded.

d_call: NA
clone_size: NA
v_call: TRBV4-1
j_call: TRBJ1-2
cdr3_nt: TGCGCCAGCAGCCAAGATTATCAGCAAACTCCCTCCCTCTATGGCTACACCTTC
cdr3_aa: CASSQDYQQTPSLYGYTF

d_call: NA
clone_size: NA
v_call: TRBV4-2
j_call: TRBJ2-5
cdr3_nt: TGTGCCAGCAGCCAAGCAGATAAGTTTGAGACCCAGTACTTC
cdr3_aa: CASSQADKFETQYF

d_call: NA
clone_size: NA
v_call: TRBV5-4
j_call: TRBJ2-7
cdr3_nt: TGTGCCAGCAGCTTGGTTGGCGGGCTCCGCTACGAGCAGTACTTC
cdr3_aa: CASSLVGGLRYEQYF

d_call: NA
clone_size: NA
v_call: TRBV7-9
j_call: TRBJ2-7
cdr3_nt: TGTGCCAGCAGCTCCTTAACTTACGAGCAGTACTTC
cdr3_aa: CASSSLTYEQYF

d_call: TRBD1
clone_size: NA
v_call: TRBV13
j_call: TRBJ1-4
cdr3_nt: TGTGCCAGCAGCCTAACCGGGACAGGGGTGAGAAAACTGTTTTTT
cdr3_aa: CASSLTGTGVRKLFF

d_call: TRBD2
clone_size: once
v_call: TRBV7-9
j_call: TRBJ2-2
cdr3_nt: TGTGCCAGCAGCTTGGGATGGACTAGGATCGGGGAGCTGTTTTTT
cdr3_aa: CASSLGWTRIGELFF

d_call: NA
clone_size: NA
v_call: TRBV2
j_call: TRBJ2-5
cdr3_nt: TGTGCCAGCAGTGAATATTGGGAGACCCAGTACTTC
cdr3_aa: CASSEYWETQYF

d_call: NA
clone_size: NA
v_call: TRBV11-3
j_call: TRBJ2-3
cdr3_nt: TGTGCCAGCAGCTTAGACCCACGGGCTACGCAGTATTTT
cdr3_aa: CASSLDPRATQYF

d_call: NA
clone_size: few
v_call: TRBV18
j_call: TRBJ2-2
cdr3_nt: TGTGCCAGCTCATCACCTGACTATCCCGTGCTTTCCGGGGAGCTGTTTTTT
cdr3_aa: CASSSPDYPVLSGELFF

d_call: NA
clone_size: NA
v_call: TRBV2
j_call: TRBJ2-1
cdr3_nt: TGTGCCAGCAGTGGAGAGGCCCTACCCTTTGGTGAGCAGTTCTTC
cdr3_aa: CASSGEALPFGEQFF

d_call: NA
clone_size: NA
v_call: TRBV28
j_call: TRBJ2-7
cdr3_nt: TGTGCCAGCAAATTAGGAGCTAGCCGGAGCTCCTACGAGCAGTACTTC
cdr3_aa: CASKLGASRSSYEQYF

d_call: NA
clone_size: NA
v_call: TRBV11-3
j_call: TRBJ2-3
cdr3_nt: TGTGCCAGCAGCCTCGGCGGAGCAGATACGCAGTATTTT
cdr3_aa: CASSLGGADTQYF

d_call: NA
clone_size: NA
v_call: TRBV10-3
j_call: TRBJ1-4
cdr3_nt: TGTGCCATCAGTGATACAGGGAGTTCGTGGGAAAAACTGTTTTTT
cdr3_aa: CAISDTGSSWEKLFF

d_call: TRBD2
clone_size: NA
v_call: TRBV7-2
j_call: TRBJ2-1
cdr3_nt: TGTGCCAGCAGCTATACTAGCGGGAGGAACGAGCAGTTCTTC
cdr3_aa: CASSYTSGRNEQFF

d_call: NA
clone_size: NA
v_call: TRBV11-3
j_call: TRBJ2-5
cdr3_nt: TGTGCCAGCAGCTCCCACCTCGGTGAGACCCAGTACTTC
cdr3_aa: CASSSHLGETQYF

d_call: NA
clone_size: NA
v_call: TRBV5-6
j_call: TRBJ1-1
cdr3_nt: TGTGCCAGCAGCTTGAACACTGAAGCTTTCTTT
cdr3_aa: CASSLNTEAFF

d_call: TRBD1
clone_size: NA
v_call: TRBV28
j_call: TRBJ1-4
cdr3_nt: TGTGCCAGCAGTTTATGGGGGACGAACAGGGGGAATAATGAAAAACTGTTTTTT
cdr3_aa: CASSLWGTNRGNNEKLFF

d_call: NA
clone_size: few
v_call: TRBV19
j_call: TRBJ1-5
cdr3_nt: TGTGCCAGTAGGGGCATCAGGGTCGGCTATCAGCCCCAGCATTTT
cdr3_aa: CASRGIRVGYQPQHF

d_call: TRBD1
clone_size: NA
v_call: TRBV30
j_call: TRBJ2-7
cdr3_nt: TGTGCCTGGAGCCCCCCGGGACAGGGGGAATACGAGCAGTACTTC
cdr3_aa: CAWSPPGQGEYEQYF

d_call: NA
clone_size: NA
v_call: TRBV7-2
j_call: TRBJ1-2
cdr3_nt: TGTGCCAGCAGCTTAGTTACCAACTATGGCTACACCTTC
cdr3_aa: CASSLVTNYGYTF

d_call: TRBD1
clone_size: NA
v_call: TRBV30
j_call: TRBJ1-2
cdr3_nt: TGTGCCTGGAGTACCTCGACAGGGGATGGCTACACCTTC
cdr3_aa: CAWSTSTGDGYTF

d_call: NA
clone_size: NA
v_call: TRBV28
j_call: TRBJ1-2
cdr3_nt: TGTGCCAGCAGTTTATCCGGCTATGGCTACACCTTC
cdr3_aa: CASSLSGYGYTF

d_call: NA
clone_size: NA
v_call: TRBV9
j_call: TRBJ1-1
cdr3_nt: TGTGCCAGCAGCGTAGGACGCGGTGAAGCTTTCTTT
cdr3_aa: CASSVGRGEAFF

d_call: TRBD1
clone_size: few
v_call: TRBV5-6
j_call: TRBJ2-2
cdr3_nt: TGTGCCAGCAGCGACCCGGGACAGGGGAACACCGGGGAGCTGTTTTTT
cdr3_aa: CASSDPGQGNTGELFF

d_call: NA
clone_size: NA
v_call: TRBV11-2
j_call: TRBJ2-2
cdr3_nt: TGTGCCAGCACCAAAACAGGGTCCGGGGAGCTGTTTTTT
cdr3_aa: CASTKTGSGELFF

d_call: TRBD1
clone_size: NA
v_call: TRBV4-3
j_call: TRBJ2-3
cdr3_nt: TGCGCCAGCAGCCAACAGAGACAGGGAAGAGATACGCAGTATTTT
cdr3_aa: CASSQQRQGRDTQYF

d_call: NA
clone_size: NA
v_call: TRBV4-1
j_call: TRBJ1-5
cdr3_nt: TGCGCCAGCAGCTACGAAAGCCATAGCAATCAGCCCCAGCATTTT
cdr3_aa: CASSYESHSNQPQHF

d_call: NA
clone_size: NA
v_call: TRBV29-1
j_call: TRBJ2-2
cdr3_nt: TGCAGCGTTGAATTAGCTATAACGAACACCGGGGAGCTGTTTTTT
cdr3_aa: CSVELAITNTGELFF

d_call: TRBD1
clone_size: NA
v_call: TRBV30
j_call: TRBJ2-3
cdr3_nt: TGTGCTCTAGGGGGCGTTAGGACAGATACGCAGTATTTT
cdr3_aa: CALGGVRTDTQYF

d_call: TRBD1
clone_size: NA
v_call: TRBV4-1
j_call: TRBJ1-2
cdr3_nt: TGCGCCAGCAGCCCGTACCAGGGGGCATCGGACTATGGCTACACCTTC
cdr3_aa: CASSPYQGASDYGYTF

d_call: NA
clone_size: NA
v_call: TRBV28
j_call: TRBJ2-7
cdr3_nt: TGTGCCAGCGGCTCCCTGGTCTTGGCCTCCTACGAGCAGTACTTC
cdr3_aa: CASGSLVLASYEQYF

d_call: NA
clone_size: few
v_call: TRBV19
j_call: TRBJ2-5
cdr3_nt: TGTGCCAGTAGTATTGTCGGCGGCGGAGGGGAGACCCAGTACTTC
cdr3_aa: CASSIVGGGGETQYF

d_call: NA
clone_size: NA
v_call: TRBV20-1
j_call: TRBJ2-3
cdr3_nt: TGCACCATCGGGCGAGATACGCAGTATTTT
cdr3_aa: CTIGRDTQYF

d_call: NA
clone_size: NA
v_call: TRBV7-3
j_call: TRBJ1-2
cdr3_nt: TGTGCCAGCAGTCGAACCGGGGGGGCCAACTATGGCTACACCTTC
cdr3_aa: CASSRTGGANYGYTF

d_call: NA
clone_size: NA
v_call: TRBV11-2
j_call: TRBJ1-2
cdr3_nt: TGTGCCAGCAGCTTACACAGGGATTCTGGCTACACCTTC
cdr3_aa: CASSLHRDSGYTF

d_call: NA
clone_size: NA
v_call: TRBV19
j_call: TRBJ1-2
cdr3_nt: TGTGCCAGTAGTAGGGGGAGCGGCTACACCTTC
cdr3_aa: CASSRGSGYTF

d_call: TRBD1
clone_size: NA
v_call: TRBV11-1
j_call: TRBJ2-3
cdr3_nt: TGTGCCAGCAGCCCTCGGACAGGGGGCCTCACAGATACGCAGTATTTT
cdr3_aa: CASSPRTGGLTDTQYF

d_call: TRBD1
clone_size: NA
v_call: TRBV2
j_call: TRBJ2-3
cdr3_nt: TGTGCCAGCAGTGACTGGGCCTGGGACAGGGACACAGATACGCAGTATTTT
cdr3_aa: CASSDWAWDRDTDTQYF

d_call: NA
clone_size: NA
v_call: TRBV5-6
j_call: TRBJ2-2
cdr3_nt: TGTGCCAGCAGCTTGGCGGACACCGGGGAGCTGTTTTTT
cdr3_aa: CASSLADTGELFF

d_call: TRBD1
clone_size: NA
v_call: TRBV28
j_call: TRBJ2-1
cdr3_nt: TGTGCCAGCTGCGGACAGGTATGGTACAATGAGCAGTTCTTC
cdr3_aa: CASCGQVWYNEQFF

d_call: NA
clone_size: NA
v_call: TRBV18
j_call: TRBJ1-2
cdr3_nt: TGTGCCAGCTCATACCGGGACGGACTCTATGGCTACACCTTC
cdr3_aa: CASSYRDGLYGYTF

d_call: NA
clone_size: few
v_call: TRBV6-1
j_call: TRBJ1-3
cdr3_nt: TGTGCCAGCAGTGACCGCAGGGCCTCCTCTGGAAACACCATATATTTT
cdr3_aa: CASSDRRASSGNTIYF

d_call: NA
clone_size: NA
v_call: TRBV7-7
j_call: TRBJ2-7
cdr3_nt: TGTGCTAGCAGCTTAGGGGCGGGGGCCTCCTACGAGCAGTACTTC
cdr3_aa: CASSLGAGASYEQYF